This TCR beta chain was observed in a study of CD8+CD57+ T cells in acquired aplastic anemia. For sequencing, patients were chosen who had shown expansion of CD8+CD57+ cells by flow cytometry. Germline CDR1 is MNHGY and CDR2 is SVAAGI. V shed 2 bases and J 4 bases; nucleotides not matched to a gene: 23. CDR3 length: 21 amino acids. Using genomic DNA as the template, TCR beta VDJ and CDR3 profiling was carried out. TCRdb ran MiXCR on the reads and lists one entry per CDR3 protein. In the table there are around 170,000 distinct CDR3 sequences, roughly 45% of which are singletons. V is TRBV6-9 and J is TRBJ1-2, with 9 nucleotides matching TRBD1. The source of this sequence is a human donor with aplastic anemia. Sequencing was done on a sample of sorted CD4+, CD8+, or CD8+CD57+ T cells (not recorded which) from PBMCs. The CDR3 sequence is CASSYRALATGGLIQGYGYTF. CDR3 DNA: TGTGCCAGCAGTTATCGGGCACTTGCAACAGGGGGCTTGATCCAGGGCTATGGCTACACCTTC.